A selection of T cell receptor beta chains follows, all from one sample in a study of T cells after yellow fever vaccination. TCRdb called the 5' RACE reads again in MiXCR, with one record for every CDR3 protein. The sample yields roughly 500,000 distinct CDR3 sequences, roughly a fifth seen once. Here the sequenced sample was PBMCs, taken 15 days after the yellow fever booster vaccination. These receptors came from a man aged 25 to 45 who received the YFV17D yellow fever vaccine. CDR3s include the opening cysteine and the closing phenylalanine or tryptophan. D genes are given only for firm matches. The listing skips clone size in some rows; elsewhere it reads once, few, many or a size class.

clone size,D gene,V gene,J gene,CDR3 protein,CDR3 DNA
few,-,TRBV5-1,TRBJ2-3,CASRPGPSSHPDTQYF,TGCGCCAGCAGACCCGGACCCTCCAGCCACCCAGATACGCAGTATTTT
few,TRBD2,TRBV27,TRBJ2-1,CASSPPGGGRGPYNEQFF,TGTGCCAGCAGTCCCCCGGGAGGCGGGAGAGGCCCCTACAATGAGCAGTTCTTC
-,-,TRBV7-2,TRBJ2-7,CASSFRPLYEQYF,TGTGCCAGCAGCTTTAGGCCTCTCTACGAGCAGTACTTC
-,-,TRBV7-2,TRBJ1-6,CASSTLSSPLHF,TGTGCCAGCAGCACCTTAAGCTCACCCCTCCACTTT
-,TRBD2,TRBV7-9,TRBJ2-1,CASSPSRGSKYNEQFF,TGTGCCAGCAGCCCCTCCCGCGGGAGTAAGTACAATGAGCAGTTCTTC
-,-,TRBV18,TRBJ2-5,CASSRGDGETQYF,TGTGCCAGCTCCCGTGGGGACGGAGAGACCCAGTACTTC
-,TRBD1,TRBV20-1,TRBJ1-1,CSAKSGGPNTEAFF,TGCAGTGCTAAATCAGGGGGCCCGAACACTGAAGCTTTCTTT
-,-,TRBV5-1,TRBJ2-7,CASSRRTDQHEQYF,TGCGCCAGCAGCCGCCGGACAGATCAGCACGAGCAGTACTTC
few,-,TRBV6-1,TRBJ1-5,CASSERAFDGTRPQHF,TGTGCCAGCAGTGAAAGGGCGTTCGACGGCACGAGGCCCCAGCATTTT
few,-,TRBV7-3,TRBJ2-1,CASSSPADGYNEQFF,TGTGCCAGCAGCTCACCAGCGGACGGCTACAATGAGCAGTTCTTC
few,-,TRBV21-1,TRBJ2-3,CASSKQPGSGTDTQYF,TGTGCCAGCAGCAAACAGCCAGGCAGCGGCACAGATACGCAGTATTTT
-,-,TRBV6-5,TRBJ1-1,CASSYSQALNTEAFF,TGTGCCAGCAGTTACTCCCAGGCCCTGAACACTGAAGCTTTCTTT
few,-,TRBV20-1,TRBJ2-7,CSAIGRAYEQYF,TGCAGTGCTATTGGCCGAGCCTACGAGCAGTACTTC
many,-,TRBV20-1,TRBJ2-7,CSAGAGNEQYF,TGCAGTGCTGGGGCGGGGAACGAGCAGTACTTC
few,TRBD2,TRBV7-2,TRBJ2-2,CASPQREGRTGELFF,TGTGCCAGCCCCCAGCGGGAGGGGAGAACCGGGGAGCTGTTTTTT
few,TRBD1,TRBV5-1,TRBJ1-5,CASSLGGTGLGQPQHF,TGCGCCAGCAGCTTGGGTGGGACAGGATTGGGTCAGCCCCAGCATTTT
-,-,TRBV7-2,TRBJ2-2,CASRPEGNTGELFF,TGTGCCAGCAGGCCCGAAGGCAACACCGGGGAGCTGTTTTTT
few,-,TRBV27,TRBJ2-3,CASSLWELDTQYF,TGTGCCAGCAGTTTATGGGAGCTAGATACGCAGTATTTT
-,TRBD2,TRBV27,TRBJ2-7,CASSFMGLARYEQYF,TGTGCCAGCAGTTTCATGGGACTAGCGAGGTACGAGCAGTACTTC
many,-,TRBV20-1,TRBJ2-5,CSARSLEETQYF,TGCAGTGCAAGAAGTCTGGAAGAGACCCAGTACTTC
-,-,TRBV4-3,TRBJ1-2,CASSQEFRGRDGYTF,TGCGCCAGCAGCCAAGAGTTCAGGGGACGTGATGGCTACACCTTC
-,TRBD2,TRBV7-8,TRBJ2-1,CASKRLAVRSDEQFF,TGTGCCAGCAAGCGACTAGCGGTTCGATCAGATGAGCAGTTCTTC
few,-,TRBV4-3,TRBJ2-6,CASSQEGHPSGANVLTF,TGCGCCAGCAGCCAAGAAGGTCATCCCTCTGGGGCCAACGTCCTGACTTTC
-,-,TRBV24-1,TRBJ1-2,CATSVGSYGYTF,TGTGCCACCAGTGTGGGCAGTTACGGCTACACCTTC
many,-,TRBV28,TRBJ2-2,CASTVPNTGELFF,TGTGCCAGCACCGTCCCGAACACCGGGGAGCTGTTTTTT
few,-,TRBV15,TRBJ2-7,CATSREVGSRHWIYEQYF,TGTGCCACCAGCAGAGAGGTAGGGTCTAGGCATTGGATCTACGAGCAGTACTTC
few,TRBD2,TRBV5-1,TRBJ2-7,CASSPKLAGGPDEQYF,TGCGCCAGCAGCCCTAAACTAGCGGGAGGGCCAGACGAGCAGTACTTC
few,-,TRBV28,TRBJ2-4,CASSLGESVGRRLFF,TGTGCCAGCAGCTTGGGCGAATCGGTCGGTCGCCGCCTCTTCTTC
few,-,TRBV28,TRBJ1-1,CASIPGAVSNTEAFF,TGTGCCAGCATCCCCGGGGCTGTTTCGAACACTGAAGCTTTCTTT
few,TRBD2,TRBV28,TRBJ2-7,CASSGAGGTVSYEQYF,TGTGCCAGCTCTGGGGCGGGAGGCACTGTCTCCTACGAGCAGTACTTC
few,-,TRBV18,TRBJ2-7,CASSMERNEQYF,TGTGCCAGCTCTATGGAGAGGAACGAGCAGTACTTC
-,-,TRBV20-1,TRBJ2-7,CSAKISLYEQYF,TGCAGTGCTAAAATATCCCTCTACGAGCAGTACTTC
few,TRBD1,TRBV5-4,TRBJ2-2,CASSPTGYGELFF,TGTGCCAGCAGCCCGACAGGGTACGGGGAGCTGTTTTTT
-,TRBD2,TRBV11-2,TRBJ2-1,CASSRGLAGGTSGNEQFF,TGTGCCAGCAGCCGGGGACTAGCGGGAGGCACGTCCGGGAATGAGCAGTTCTTC
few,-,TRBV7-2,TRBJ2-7,CASSLMAGPREQYF,TGTGCCAGCAGCTTAATGGCGGGGCCTCGCGAGCAGTACTTC
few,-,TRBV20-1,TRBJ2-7,CSARDVSYEQYF,TGCAGTGCTAGAGATGTCTCCTACGAGCAGTACTTC
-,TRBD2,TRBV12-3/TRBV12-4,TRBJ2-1,CASSFEGGVSSYNEQFF,TGTGCCAGCAGTTTTGAGGGAGGGGTATCCTCCTACAATGAGCAGTTCTTC
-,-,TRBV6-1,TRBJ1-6,CASSDLGGSGNSPLHF,TGTGCCAGCAGTGACTTAGGGGGTTCGGGTAATTCACCCCTCCACTTT
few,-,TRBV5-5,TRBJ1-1,CASSLFQQNTEAFF,TGTGCCAGCAGCTTGTTTCAGCAGAACACTGAAGCTTTCTTT
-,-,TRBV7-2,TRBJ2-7,CASSRYFNEQYF,TGTGCCAGCAGCCGATACTTTAACGAGCAGTACTTC
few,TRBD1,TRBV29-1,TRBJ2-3,CSSSRDRGTDTQYF,TGCAGCTCTTCCCGGGACAGGGGGACAGATACGCAGTATTTT
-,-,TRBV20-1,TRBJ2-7,CSARVAVSYEQYF,TGCAGTGCTAGAGTCGCAGTCTCCTACGAGCAGTACTTC
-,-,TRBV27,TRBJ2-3,CASSAQVSQTDTQYF,TGTGCCAGCAGTGCACAGGTATCCCAAACAGATACGCAGTATTTT
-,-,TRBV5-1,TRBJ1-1,CASSLLWNTEAFF,TGCGCCAGCAGCTTGTTATGGAACACTGAAGCTTTCTTT
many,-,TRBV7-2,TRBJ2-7,CASSLQTTYEQYF,TGTGCCAGCAGCCTACAGACGACCTACGAGCAGTACTTC
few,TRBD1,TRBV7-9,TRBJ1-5,CASSQTGEQPQHF,TGTGCCAGCAGCCAGACAGGGGAACAGCCCCAGCATTTT
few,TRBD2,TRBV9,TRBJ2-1,CASSAETSGPSYNEQFF,TGTGCCAGCAGCGCTGAGACTAGCGGGCCTTCCTACAATGAGCAGTTCTTC
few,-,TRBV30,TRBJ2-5,CAWSSLRETQYF,TGTGCCTGGAGTTCCCTTAGAGAGACCCAGTACTTC
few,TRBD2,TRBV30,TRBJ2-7,CAWRDPTSGRPGEQYF,TGTGCCTGGAGGGACCCGACTAGCGGGAGACCGGGCGAGCAGTACTTC
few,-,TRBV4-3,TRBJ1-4,CASSQSGHGNNEKLFF,TGCGCCAGCAGCCAATCGGGCCACGGAAATAATGAAAAACTGTTTTTT
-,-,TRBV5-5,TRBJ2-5,CASSLNNWGGTQYF,TGTGCCAGCAGCCTTAACAATTGGGGCGGAACCCAGTACTTC
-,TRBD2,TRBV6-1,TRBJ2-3,CASRSGGRAPHRTDTQYF,TGTGCCAGCAGATCCGGCGGGAGGGCCCCACACCGCACAGATACGCAGTATTTT
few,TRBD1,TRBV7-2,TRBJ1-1,CASSLRGQTFETEAFF,TGTGCCAGCAGCTTAAGGGGGCAGACCTTCGAGACGGAAGCTTTCTTT
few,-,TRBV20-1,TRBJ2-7,CSAIRDKPYEQYF,TGCAGTGCTATACGAGACAAGCCGTACGAGCAGTACTTC
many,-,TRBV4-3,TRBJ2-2,CASSQEGTTSRELFF,TGCGCCAGCAGCCAAGAAGGGACCACGTCGCGGGAGCTGTTTTTT